Listed here are 10 T cell receptor beta chains from one sample, sequenced in a study of OX40 agonist ivuxolimab in advanced cancers. Method: immunoSEQ multiplex PCR; TCRdb's copy keeps in-frame clones and lacks some. The data show 15,000 to 25,000 clones, 83% seen once. This material consisted of CD4+ or CD8+ T cells sorted from blood, taken in a trial of the OX40 agonist ivuxolimab. The receptor set was obtained from an adult with an advanced solid tumor such as melanoma, head and neck, liver or kidney cancer.

This chain connects TRBV4-2 to TRBJ2-2; D unclear. The germline V and J ends were trimmed by 1 base and 7 bases, with 4 bases remaining between them. Germline lookup yields CDR1 LGHNA and CDR2 YNFKEQ. CDR3 length: 12 residues. Here the CDR3 reads CASSQVGGELFF. The CDR3 DNA is TGTGCCAGCAGCCAAGTCGGCGGGGAGCTGTTTTTT.

This chain joins TRBV11-2 and TRBJ2-1; 8 bases are shared with TRBD2. The J segment lost 6 bases and the V segment lost 6 bases, leaving 7 bases of the junction unmatched. The CDR3 length is 14 residues. CDR1 SGHAT and CDR2 FQNNGV come from the germline V gene. The CDR3 loop is CASRSAGASNEQFF. The CDR3 region has the DNA TGTGCCAGCAGATCAGCGGGGGCTAGCAATGAGCAGTTCTTC. Full variable domain (remainder filled in from reference TRBV11-2 and TRBJ2-1): EAGVAQSPRYKIIEKRQSVAFWCNPISGHATLYWYQQILGQGPKLLIQFQNNGVVDDSQLPKDRFSAERLKGVDSTLKIQPAKLEDSAVYLCASRSAGASNEQFFGPGTRLTVL.

The J gene is TRBJ2-3, the V gene TRBV27; 8 bases align to TRBD2. CDR1 MNHEY and CDR2 SMNVEV come from the germline V gene (reference sequence). This CDR3 has 14 residues. DNA of the CDR3: TGTGGGAGCGGGCGGGGGGTCAGCACAGATACGCAGTATTTT. Amino acids: CGSGRGVSTDTQYF.

This clone was detected a few times. This sequence joins TRBV6-4 and TRBJ2-3; 8 nucleotides match TRBD2. Germline assignment: CDR1 MRHNA and CDR2 SNTAGT. V trimming: 5 bases; J trimming: 4 bases; junction bases outside the gene matches: 5. The CDR3 runs 14 residues. The CDR3 sequence is CASSSGGEADTQYF. The CDR3 nucleotides are TGTGCCAGCAGTTCGGGGGGGGAGGCAGATACGCAGTATTTT.

This chain joins TRBV6-4 and TRBJ2-7; D possibly corresponds to TRBD1 (5 bases). Germline CDR1 is MRHNA and CDR2 is SNTAGT. V lost 10 bases and J lost 2, with 24 bases in between. CDR3 size: 16 residues. The CDR3: CATQSAILGDTYEQYF. The CDR3 DNA follows: TGTGCCACACAGTCGGCCATTTTAGGGGATACCTACGAGCAGTACTTC.

This rearrangement joins TRBV7-6 to TRBJ2-3; 10 nucleotides align to TRBD2. Trimming removed 5 bases from V and 1 base from J; junction bases left unmatched: 3. Looked up from germline, CDR1 is SGHVS and CDR2 is FNYEAQ. The CDR3 covers 15 residues. CDR3 protein: CASSPSGGGTDTQYF. The DNA of the CDR3 is TGTGCCAGCAGCCCAAGCGGGGGGGGCACAGATACGCAGTATTTT.

This sequence joins TRBV28 and TRBJ1-6; D may be TRBD1 (5 bases). Germline loops: CDR1 MDHEN, CDR2 SYDVKM. Trimming shortened V by 5 bases and J by 6 bases, and 11 bases separated the two germline ends. The CDR3 loop spans 14 amino acids. This CDR3 is CASSRRGSNSPLHF. CDR3 nucleotides: TGTGCCAGCAGTCGGAGGGGCTCTAATTCACCCCTCCACTTT.

The chain recombines TRBV2 with TRBJ2-7, with a possible D match to TRBD1 (5 bases). This CDR3 comprises 13 residues. Germline lookup yields CDR1 SNHLY and CDR2 FYNNEI. Trimming pared 8 bases from V and 0 bases from J, leaving 11 bases between. The CDR3 reads CASGARTSYEQYF. Written as DNA, the CDR3 is TGTGCCAGCGGGGCTAGGACCTCCTACGAGCAGTACTTC.

This clone was counted between two and nine times. The chain links TRBV10-1 to TRBJ2-1; 11 positions agree with TRBD2. Losses at the gene ends were 7 bases for V and 0 bases for J; bases not matched to a gene: 11. Per germline, CDR1 WNHNN and CDR2 SYGVQD (reference sequence). The CDR3 sequence is 18 residues long. The CDR3 nucleotides are TGCGCCAGCACCATACTAGCGGGGGCCCCGAGCTCCTACAATGAGCAGTTCTTC. This encodes CASTILAGAPSSYNEQFF.

The rearrangement joins TRBV5-1 to TRBJ1-4, with D perhaps TRBD1 (5 bases). From germline, CDR1 is SGHRS and CDR2 YFSETQ. The CDR3 is made up of 16 amino acids. The V gene lost 3 bases and the J gene lost 6 bases, with 18 bases spanning the gap. The CDR3 reads CASSYTTGWGDEKLFF. CDR3 bases: TGCGCCAGCAGCTATACCACAGGCTGGGGTGATGAAAAACTGTTTTTT.